This T cell receptor beta chain was identified in a study of cytomegalovirus exposure and HLA in healthy donors. The CDR3 spans 18 residues. Details on this clone: Its matching antigen is unknown.

Whole-study results and caveats: As a later analysis showed, a missense DCLRE1C variant was linked to trimming of TCR beta V- and J-genes. TCR beta V segments were, for the most part, productive about 87% or about 30% of the time in an earlier analysis. Donors belonging to an Asian-associated ancestry cluster reportedly showed fewer N-insertions in productive TCRs than the 666-donor mean, according to what a later analysis found. For most subjects, TCR beta sequences were reported to predict HLA-A and HLA-B alleles with accuracy.

The PCR employed 60 Vbeta primers together with 13 Jbeta primers. Some clones are missing from TCRdb's copy, which holds only in-frame ones; the method was immunoSEQ multiplex PCR. This sample has over 150,000 clones, with approximately 75% found just once. The sample taken for sequencing was PBMCs. The J gene is TRBJ2-1, the V gene TRBV12-2; the D segment call TRBD2 is taken from the table without a DNA check. TRBV12-2 is described as a pseudogene. The clonotype comes from a young man in good health and CMV-seronegative. CDR3 DNA sequence: TGTGCAAGTCGCTTAGCTCCAGGGGGGACTAGCGTATTCAATGAGCAGTTCTTC. Its translation is CASRLAPGGTSVFNEQFF.